This TCR beta chain was captured by sequencing in a study of cytomegalovirus exposure and HLA in healthy donors. About the study: For the approximately 400 genotyped donors, more than 65% fell within the Caucasian-associated ancestry cluster.

Broader study findings: CMV serostatus was the sole immune exposure information available. A link between a missense DCLRE1C variant and TCR beta V- and J-gene trimming emerged from a later analysis.

Although they were nominally healthy when sampled, donors likely had unrecorded immune exposures. There are 16 residues in the CDR3. From germline, CDR1 is SEHNR and CDR2 FQNEAQ (reference sequence). V was shortened by 1 base and J by 2 bases, with 12 bases between the two germline ends. Regarding this clone: As yet, its antigen is unknown.

PCR involved 60 Vbeta and 13 Jbeta primers. TCRdb keeps only in-frame clones here, not all; method: immunoSEQ multiplex PCR. The data show approximately 130,000 clones, about 80% seen once. Material for sequencing was PBMCs. J is TRBJ1-3 and V is TRBV7-9, with a tentative D call TRBD1 (5 bases). The receptor was isolated from a middle-aged man in good health and CMV-seronegative. In DNA form, the CDR3 reads TGTGCCAGCAGCTTAGGAGGAGGGGCGGCTGGAAACACCATATATTTT. Its protein is CASSLGGGAAGNTIYF.